Shown below are 14 T cell receptor beta chains from a single sample sequenced in a study of cytomegalovirus exposure and HLA in healthy donors. Using immunoSEQ multiplex PCR, the repertoire was profiled, and TCRdb retains in-frame clones only, with some absent. The table has 80,000 to 90,000 clones, about 96% seen once; the top ten hold 0.6% to 0.85%. The specimen was PBMCs. The origin of the receptors is a man younger than 35 in good health and CMV-seronegative.

The chain employs TRBV11-2 and TRBJ2-5; TRBD2 aligns across 8 bases. Germline loops: CDR1 SGHAT, CDR2 FQNNGV. V was pared by 1 base and J by 5 bases, with 9 bases of the junction left unmatched. The CDR3 has 16 amino acids. The CDR3 loop reads CASSLGWSGSSETQYF. The CDR3 DNA reads as TGTGCCAGCAGCTTAGGCTGGAGCGGGAGTTCGGAGACCCAGTACTTC.

The chain uses TRBV7-2 and TRBJ2-3; 7 bases align to TRBD1. This CDR3 spans 15 amino acids. V dropped 4 bases and J dropped 0; count of bases not matched to a gene: 4. Germline assignment: CDR1 SGHTA and CDR2 FQGNSA. CDR3 sequence: CASSSGTVSTDTQYF. CDR3 sequence (DNA): TGTGCCAGCAGCTCCGGGACAGTAAGCACAGATACGCAGTATTTT. The variable domain in full, with the rest retrieved from reference TRBV7-2 and TRBJ2-3, is GAGVSQSPSNKVTEKGKDVELRCDPISGHTALYWYRQSLGQGLEFLIYFQGNSAPDKSGLPSDRFSAERTGGSVSTLTIQRTQQEDSAVYLCASSSGTVSTDTQYFGPGTRLTVL.

The chain joins TRBV27 to TRBJ2-7, with D possibly being TRBD2 (5 bases). CDR3 length equals 15 residues. Per germline, CDR1 MNHEY and CDR2 SMNVEV (reference sequence). V was clipped by 5 bases and J by 0 bases, with 14 bases between them. The CDR3 sequence is CASSPPGLGSYEQYF. The CDR3 DNA follows: TGTGCCAGCAGTCCGCCGGGGTTGGGCTCCTACGAGCAGTACTTC.

The genes are TRBV5-6 and TRBJ2-3, with 14 positions matching TRBD2. This CDR3 has 19 amino acids. Per germline, CDR1 SGHDT and CDR2 YYEEEE. V dropped 5 bases and J dropped 3; count of bases not matched to a gene: 14. The CDR3 nucleotides are TGTGCCAGCAGACACGGACTTCGGACTAGCGGGAGGAGGACAGATACGCAGTATTTT. Protein product: CASRHGLRTSGRRTDTQYF. The full variable domain, its missing parts supplied by reference TRBV5-6 and TRBJ2-3, is DAGVTQSPTHLIKTRGQQVTLRCSPKSGHDTVSWYQQALGQGPQFIFQYYEEEERQRGNFPDRFSGHQFPNYSSELNVNALLLGDSALYLCASRHGLRTSGRRTDTQYFGPGTRLTVL.

J is TRBJ2-2 and V is TRBV6-4; 9 bases line up with TRBD2. This CDR3 spans 14 amino acids. Germline CDR1 and CDR2: MRHNA and SNTAGT. Trimming at V came to 6 bases and at J to 4 bases, leaving 3 bases not matched to a gene. The DNA for the CDR3 is TGTGCCAGCAGAGGACTAGCGAGCACCGGGGAGCTGTTTTTT. Translated, it gives CASRGLASTGELFF.

This chain links TRBV10-2 with TRBJ2-7; perhaps TRBD1 as D (6 bases). Looked up from germline, CDR1 is WSHSY and CDR2 is SAAADI. The V and J ends lost 0 bases and 0 bases respectively, with 6 bases between them. The CDR3 length is 14 residues. The CDR3 DNA reads as TGCGCCAGCAGTGAGTCGGGACACTCCTACGAGCAGTACTTC. Protein: CASSESGHSYEQYF.

The chain recombines TRBV6-5 with TRBJ2-5; possible D gene TRBD1, 5 bases. CDR3 size: 13 residues. V lost 1 base and J lost 3, with 6 bases in between. Germline-derived CDR1 and CDR2 are MNHEY and SVGAGI. The CDR3, as DNA: TGTGCCAGCAGTTACTTAGGGGAAGAGACCCAGTACTTC. This translates into CASSYLGEETQYF.

The genes are TRBV6-5 and TRBJ1-2; TRBD1 aligns across 7 bases. The V and J ends lost 10 bases and 8 bases, in that order; junction bases with no gene match: 10. CDR1 MNHEY and CDR2 SVGAGI come from the germline V gene. The CDR3 length is 12 residues. Here the CDR3 reads CATLQGLEGYTF. The CDR3 coding sequence is TGTGCCACGTTACAGGGGCTGGAAGGCTACACCTTC.

The chain has TRBV2 and TRBJ2-1; no definite D call. The length of the CDR3 is 18 residues. Looked up from germline, CDR1 is SNHLY and CDR2 is FYNNEI. V gave up 9 bases and J gave up 0 bases, with 24 bases separating them. CDR3 sequence (DNA): TGTGCCAGGGATGCCCTAGGAGAAGCGTCAAGCTCCTACAATGAGCAGTTCTTC. It is translated as CARDALGEASSSYNEQFF. Using reference TRBV2 and TRBJ2-1 for the parts outside the CDR3, the full variable domain is EPEVTQTPSHQVTQMGQEVILRCVPISNHLYFYWYRQILGQKVEFLVSFYNNEISEKSEIFDDQFSVERPDGSNFTLKIRSTKLEDSAMYFCARDALGEASSSYNEQFFGPGTRLTVL.

V is TRBV19 and J is TRBJ1-3; D remains unclear. Germline lookup yields CDR1 LNHDA and CDR2 SQIVND (reference sequence). V was cut by 3 bases and J by 4 bases, with 10 bases left in between. This CDR3 comprises 14 residues. CDR3 bases: TGTGCCAGTAGTATTTACATGTTAGGAAACACCATATATTTT. It encodes CASSIYMLGNTIYF.

The chain joins TRBV19 to TRBJ1-5, with D possibly TRBD1 on 6 matching bases. CDR1 and CDR2 (germline): LNHDA, SQIVND (reference sequence). This CDR3 is 17 amino acids long. Between the trimmed V and J ends, which lost 6 bases and 0 bases, there was a span of 18 bases. CDR3 in DNA: TGTGCCAGTAGCAGGGGTAGGAGAGGTTATAGCAATCAGCCCCAGCATTTT. This gives the protein CASSRGRRGYSNQPQHF.

The chain uses TRBV5-1 and TRBJ1-5; maybe TRBD1 (6 bases). Germline CDR1 is SGHRS and CDR2 is YFSETQ. Trimming took off 0 bases at V and 4 bases at J, with 11 bases between the two ends. The CDR3 sequence is 15 residues long. The CDR3 sequence is CASSLAPGQNQPQHF. CDR3 DNA sequence: TGCGCCAGCAGCTTGGCCCCTGGACAGAATCAGCCCCAGCATTTT.

The chain recombines TRBV21-1 with TRBJ1-2; the table gives TRBD1 as D, unverified against the DNA. TRBV21-1 is an annotated pseudogene. This CDR3 is built from 16 residues. Here the CDR3 reads CASSARTGEIEYGYTF. CDR3 nucleotide sequence: TGTGCCAGCAGCGCCCGGACAGGGGAAATTGAGTATGGCTACACCTTC.

This clone turned up a few times. This rearrangement joins TRBV7-9 to TRBJ1-2, with D maybe TRBD1 (5 bases). V was shortened by 5 bases and J by 6 bases, with 13 bases between the two germline ends. The CDR3 loop spans 13 amino acids. Per germline, CDR1 SEHNR and CDR2 FQNEAQ (reference sequence). CDR3 bases: TGTGCCAGCAGCCAACCTCAGGGCCATGGCTACACCTTC. Protein sequence: CASSQPQGHGYTF. The full variable domain, its missing parts supplied by reference TRBV7-9 and TRBJ1-2, is DTGVSQNPRHKITKRGQNVTFRCDPISEHNRLYWYRQTLGQGPEFLTYFQNEAQLEKSRLLSDRFSAERPKGSFSTLEIQRTEQGDSAMYLCASSQPQGHGYTFGSGTRLTVV.